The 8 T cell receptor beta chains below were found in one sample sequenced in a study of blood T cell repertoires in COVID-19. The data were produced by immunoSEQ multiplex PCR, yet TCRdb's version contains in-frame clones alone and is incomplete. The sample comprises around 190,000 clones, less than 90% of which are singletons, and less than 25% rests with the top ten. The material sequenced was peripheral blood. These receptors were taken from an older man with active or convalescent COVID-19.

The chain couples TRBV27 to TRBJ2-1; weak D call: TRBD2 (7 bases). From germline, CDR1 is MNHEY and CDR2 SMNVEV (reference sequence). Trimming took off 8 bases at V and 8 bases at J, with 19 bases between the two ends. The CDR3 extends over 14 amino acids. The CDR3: CASGGGGGFYEQFF. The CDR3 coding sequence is TGTGCCAGCGGCGGGGGCGGAGGCTTCTATGAGCAGTTCTTC.

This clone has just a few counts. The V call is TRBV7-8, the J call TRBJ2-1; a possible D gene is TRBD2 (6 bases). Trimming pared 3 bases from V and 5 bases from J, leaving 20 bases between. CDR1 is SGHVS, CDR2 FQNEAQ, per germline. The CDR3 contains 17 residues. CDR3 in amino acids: CASSFAKAGGSNNEQFF. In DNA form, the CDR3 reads TGTGCCAGCAGCTTCGCTAAAGCGGGCGGCTCGAACAATGAGCAGTTCTTC.

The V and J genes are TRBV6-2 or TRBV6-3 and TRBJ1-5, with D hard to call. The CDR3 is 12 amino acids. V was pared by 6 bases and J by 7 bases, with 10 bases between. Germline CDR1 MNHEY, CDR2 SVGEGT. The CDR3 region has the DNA TGTGCCAGCAGCCAGCTATACCAGCCCCAGCATTTT. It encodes CASSQLYQPQHF.

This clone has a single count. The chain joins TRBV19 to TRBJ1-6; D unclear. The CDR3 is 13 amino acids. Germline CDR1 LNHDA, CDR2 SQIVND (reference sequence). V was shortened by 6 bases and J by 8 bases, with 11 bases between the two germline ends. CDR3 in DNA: TGTGCCAGTAGCCCCGGGAGGGATTCACCCCTCCACTTT. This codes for CASSPGRDSPLHF.

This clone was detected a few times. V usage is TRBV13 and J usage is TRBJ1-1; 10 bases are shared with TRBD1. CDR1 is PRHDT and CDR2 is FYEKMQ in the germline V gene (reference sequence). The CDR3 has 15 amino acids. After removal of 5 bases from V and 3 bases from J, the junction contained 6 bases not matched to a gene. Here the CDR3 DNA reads TGTGCCAGCAGCAAAGGACAGGGGGGGGACACTGAAGCTTTCTTT. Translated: CASSKGQGGDTEAFF.

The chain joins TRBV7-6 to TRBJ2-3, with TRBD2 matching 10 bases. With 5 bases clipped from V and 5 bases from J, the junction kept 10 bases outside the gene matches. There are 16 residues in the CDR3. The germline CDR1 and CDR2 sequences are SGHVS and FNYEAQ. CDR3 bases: TGTGCCAGCAGCCGGGGGCTAGCGGGAGCAATAGATACGCAGTATTTT. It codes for CASSRGLAGAIDTQYF.

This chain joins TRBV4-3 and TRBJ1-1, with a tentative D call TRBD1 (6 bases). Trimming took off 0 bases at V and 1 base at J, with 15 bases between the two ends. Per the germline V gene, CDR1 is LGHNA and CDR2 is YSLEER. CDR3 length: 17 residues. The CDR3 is CASSQDPGGHANTEAFF. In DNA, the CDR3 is TGCGCCAGCAGCCAAGATCCCGGGGGGCATGCGAACACTGAAGCTTTCTTT.

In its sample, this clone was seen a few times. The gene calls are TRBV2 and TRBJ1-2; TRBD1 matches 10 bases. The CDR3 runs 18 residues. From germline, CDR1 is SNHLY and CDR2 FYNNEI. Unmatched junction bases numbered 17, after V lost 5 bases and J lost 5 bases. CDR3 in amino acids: CASSPGQGGLGLYYGYTF. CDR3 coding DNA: TGTGCCAGCAGTCCCGGACAGGGGGGCTTGGGACTTTATTATGGCTACACCTTC.